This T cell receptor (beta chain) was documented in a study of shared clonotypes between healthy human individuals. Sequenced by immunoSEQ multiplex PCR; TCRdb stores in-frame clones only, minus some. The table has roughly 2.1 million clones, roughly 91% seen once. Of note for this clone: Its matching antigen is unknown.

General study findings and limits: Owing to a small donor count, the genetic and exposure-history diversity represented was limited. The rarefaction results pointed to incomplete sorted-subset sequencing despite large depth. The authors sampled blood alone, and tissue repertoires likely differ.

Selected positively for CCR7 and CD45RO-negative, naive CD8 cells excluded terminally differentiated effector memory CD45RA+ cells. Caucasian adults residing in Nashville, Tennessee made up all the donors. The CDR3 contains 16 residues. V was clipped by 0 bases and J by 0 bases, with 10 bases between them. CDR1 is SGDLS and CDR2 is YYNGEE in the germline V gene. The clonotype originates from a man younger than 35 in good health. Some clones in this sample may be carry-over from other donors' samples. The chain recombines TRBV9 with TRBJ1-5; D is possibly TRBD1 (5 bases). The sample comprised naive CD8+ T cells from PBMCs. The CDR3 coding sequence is TGTGCCAGCAGCGTAGTAAGGGGTTATAGCAATCAGCCCCAGCATTTT. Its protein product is CASSVVRGYSNQPQHF.